This is a list of T cell receptor beta chains from one sample in a study of regulatory T cells in long-lasting Graves disease. TCRdb used MiXCR to reprocess the multiplex PCR reads, holding one entry per CDR3 protein. In the table there are about 310,000 distinct CDR3 sequences, roughly a fifth of which are singletons. This specimen was peripheral blood mononuclear cells (PBMCs), taken when the disease was refractory, from a patient treated with antithyroid drugs. The receptor set was obtained from a female donor with Graves disease. Each CDR3 is given with its conserved first and last residue. Each record gives: clone size, V gene, D gene, J gene, CDR3 DNA, CDR3 protein. A D gene is named only where the DNA matches it firmly. Clone size is shown for a subset of rows, as once, few, many or a class of expanded clone.

abundance: .
v_gene: TRBV28
d_gene: TRBD2
j_gene: TRBJ2-7
CDR3nt: TGTGCCAGCAGTCTGACTAGCGGGAGGGCCAACGAGCAGTACTTC
CDR3aa: CASSLTSGRANEQYF

abundance: many
v_gene: TRBV11-2
d_gene: .
j_gene: TRBJ1-4
CDR3nt: TGTGCCAGCAGCTTAATTAAGTCAGCCGGACTGTTTTTT
CDR3aa: CASSLIKSAGLFF

abundance: few
v_gene: TRBV4-3
d_gene: TRBD1
j_gene: TRBJ2-7
CDR3nt: TGCGCCAGCAGTCAAGGGCCCCGCCGGGGACAGGGCCCCTACGAGCAGTACTTC
CDR3aa: CASSQGPRRGQGPYEQYF

abundance: .
v_gene: TRBV18
d_gene: TRBD1
j_gene: TRBJ1-2
CDR3nt: TGTGCCAGCTCACCGCGGACAGGGATGAATAACTATGGCTACACCTTC
CDR3aa: CASSPRTGMNNYGYTF

abundance: many
v_gene: TRBV5-6
d_gene: .
j_gene: TRBJ1-4
CDR3nt: TGTGCCAGCAGCGCCATGGCGCGTGAAAAACTGTTTTTT
CDR3aa: CASSAMAREKLFF

abundance: .
v_gene: TRBV6-1
d_gene: .
j_gene: TRBJ2-4
CDR3nt: TGTGCCAGCAGTGAAGCCGGGGTGGGGGGCGCTGCCAAAAACATTCAGTACTTC
CDR3aa: CASSEAGVGGAAKNIQYF

abundance: .
v_gene: TRBV4-1
d_gene: .
j_gene: TRBJ1-5
CDR3nt: TGCGCCAGCAGCCAAGCGGCAGGGGAGGGCAATCAGCCCCAGCATTTT
CDR3aa: CASSQAAGEGNQPQHF

abundance: many
v_gene: TRBV28
d_gene: TRBD1
j_gene: TRBJ1-2
CDR3nt: TGTGCCAGCAGTTTATGGGGACAGGGGGCATATGGCTACACCTTC
CDR3aa: CASSLWGQGAYGYTF

abundance: .
v_gene: TRBV10-3
d_gene: .
j_gene: TRBJ2-1
CDR3nt: TGTGCCATCAGTGACCGTCGTGAGCAGTTCTTC
CDR3aa: CAISDRREQFF

abundance: few
v_gene: TRBV6-4
d_gene: .
j_gene: TRBJ1-1
CDR3nt: TGTGCCAGCAGAGAAACAGGGTTTTCTTTCTTT
CDR3aa: CASRETGFSFF

abundance: .
v_gene: TRBV2
d_gene: .
j_gene: TRBJ1-6
CDR3nt: TGTGCCAGCAAGAGGGAGACGAATAATTCACCCCTCCACTTT
CDR3aa: CASKRETNNSPLHF

abundance: .
v_gene: TRBV9
d_gene: TRBD2
j_gene: TRBJ2-6
CDR3nt: TGTGCCAGCAGCGTCTCTCCCCCAGGACTAGGTGGGGCCAACGTCCTGACTTTC
CDR3aa: CASSVSPPGLGGANVLTF

abundance: many
v_gene: TRBV12-3/TRBV12-4
d_gene: .
j_gene: TRBJ2-5
CDR3nt: TGTGCCAGCAGTTTTAGTGGTTCGATGGGAGAGACCCAGTACTTC
CDR3aa: CASSFSGSMGETQYF

abundance: .
v_gene: TRBV11-2
d_gene: .
j_gene: TRBJ1-6
CDR3nt: TGTGCCAGCAGCTTAGCAGGGGATAATTCACCCCTCCACTTT
CDR3aa: CASSLAGDNSPLHF

abundance: few
v_gene: TRBV6-2/TRBV6-3
d_gene: .
j_gene: TRBJ1-5
CDR3nt: TGTGCCAGCAGTTACGACGACCCTGAGGACGGGGGAGGTCAGCCCCAGCATTTT
CDR3aa: CASSYDDPEDGGGQPQHF

abundance: once
v_gene: TRBV7-3
d_gene: TRBD2
j_gene: TRBJ2-5
CDR3nt: TGTGCCAGCAGCCCCACCGGGGGGACCCAAGAGACCCAGTACTTC
CDR3aa: CASSPTGGTQETQYF

abundance: many
v_gene: TRBV28
d_gene: .
j_gene: TRBJ2-5
CDR3nt: TGTGCCAGCAGTTTTAGGGCTAGCCGAGAGACCCAGTACTTC
CDR3aa: CASSFRASRETQYF

abundance: .
v_gene: TRBV20-1
d_gene: TRBD1
j_gene: TRBJ2-6
CDR3nt: TGCAGTGCTAGGGGACAGGCCCGATTTTACTCTGGGGCCAACGTCCTGACTTTC
CDR3aa: CSARGQARFYSGANVLTF

abundance: many
v_gene: TRBV11-2
d_gene: .
j_gene: TRBJ1-1
CDR3nt: TGTGCCAGCAGCCCCGGGCCGAACACTGAAGCTTTCTTT
CDR3aa: CASSPGPNTEAFF

abundance: .
v_gene: TRBV29-1
d_gene: TRBD2
j_gene: TRBJ2-2
CDR3nt: TGCAGCGTTGTGTCGGGAGGACCCACCGGGGAGCTGTTTTTT
CDR3aa: CSVVSGGPTGELFF